Below, 29 T cell receptor beta chains from the same sample are listed, as sequenced in a study of cytomegalovirus exposure and HLA in healthy donors. Use of 60 Vbeta and 13 Jbeta primers characterized the PCR. Only in-frame clones appear in the TCRdb table, and some are missing; sequencing was by immunoSEQ multiplex PCR. The sample has about 200,000 clones. Sequences were obtained from PBMCs. The source is a boy under 18 in good health and CMV-seronegative.

J is TRBJ1-2 and V is TRBV30; D is possibly TRBD1 (5 bases). The CDR3 runs to 15 residues. The V and J ends lost 3 bases and 1 base respectively, with 15 bases between them. Per germline, CDR1 GTSNPN and CDR2 SVGIG (reference sequence). CDR3 coding DNA: TGTGCCTGGAGGCAGGGCCCACTTTATAACTATGGCTACACCTTC. Translation: CAWRQGPLYNYGYTF.

This rearrangement joins TRBV6-5 to TRBJ2-3, with D tentatively TRBD2 (6 bases). CDR3 length: 14 amino acids. Germline V gives CDR1 MNHEY, CDR2 SVGAGI. V gave up 2 bases and J gave up 5 bases, with 11 bases separating them. The CDR3 coding sequence is TGTGCCAGCAGTTACGGGGCGGGGAGAGATACGCAGTATTTT. Amino acid sequence: CASSYGAGRDTQYF.

J is TRBJ2-3 and V is TRBV19; 8 bases line up with TRBD2. The germline gives CDR1 LNHDA, CDR2 SQIVND (reference sequence). This CDR3 comprises 11 residues. Trimming took 7 bases from V and 13 from J; bases not matched to a gene: 7. The CDR3 loop is CASTTSDREYF. The CDR3 DNA follows: TGTGCCAGTACGACTAGCGACCGGGAGTATTTT.

The J gene is TRBJ2-7, the V gene TRBV13; 10 bases map to TRBD2. The germline V gene has CDR1 PRHDT and CDR2 FYEKMQ (reference sequence). The CDR3 runs 16 residues. Losses at the gene ends were 3 bases for V and 1 base for J; bases not matched to a gene: 6. CDR3: CASSFHLAGVSYEQYF. The CDR3 DNA reads TGTGCCAGCAGCTTCCACCTAGCGGGGGTTTCCTACGAGCAGTACTTC.

The chain is built from TRBV11-2 and TRBJ1-6; 7 bases agree with TRBD1. Germline V lookup: CDR1 SGHAT, CDR2 FQNNGV. CDR3 size: 14 residues. With V trimmed by 6 bases and J by 5 bases, 4 bases remained unmatched. The CDR3 sequence is CASRLGQHNSPLHF. The CDR3 bases are TGTGCCAGCAGATTGGGACAGCATAATTCACCCCTCCACTTT.

The chain has TRBV27 and TRBJ1-1; D unclear. Trimming removed 0 bases at V and 3 bases at J, with 11 bases between. The CDR3 consists of 15 residues. Germline V CDR1 and CDR2: MNHEY, SMNVEV (reference sequence). This CDR3 is CASSLSVGSDTEAFF. DNA for the CDR3: TGTGCCAGCAGTTTATCGGTGGGGAGCGACACTGAAGCTTTCTTT.

The chain links TRBV9 to TRBJ2-7, with a possible D match to TRBD2 (7 bases). The CDR3 length is 14 residues. Germline CDR1 is SGDLS and CDR2 is YYNGEE. Trimming took 2 bases from V and 2 from J, leaving 11 bases between them. CDR3 nucleotide sequence: TGTGCCAGCAGCGTCAGCGGGACAACCTACGAGCAGTACTTC. This gives the protein CASSVSGTTYEQYF.

This chain joins TRBV4-3 and TRBJ2-7; 10 nucleotides line up with TRBD2. The CDR3 sequence is 16 residues long. V gave up 3 bases and J gave up 4 bases; unmatched junction bases: 9. Looked up from germline, CDR1 is LGHNA and CDR2 is YSLEER. The CDR3 DNA sequence: TGCGCCAGCAGCCACGCTGAGGGACTAGCGCGATACGAGCAGTACTTC. Translating gives CASSHAEGLARYEQYF.

The chain uses TRBV13 and TRBJ1-1; 7 positions match TRBD1. The CDR3 covers 15 residues. Germline V gene lookup returns CDR1 PRHDT and CDR2 FYEKMQ (reference sequence). V shed 5 bases and J 4 bases; nucleotides not matched to a gene: 10. In DNA form, the CDR3 reads TGTGCCAGCAGCGAGTCACAGGGGCGCGGCACTGAAGCTTTCTTT. Its protein product is CASSESQGRGTEAFF.

This chain uses TRBV6-1 with TRBJ1-5, with 11 bases aligning to TRBD1. The ends lost 0 bases at V and 6 bases at J; junction bases unmatched: 10. This CDR3 spans 18 amino acids. Germline CDR1 is MNHNS and CDR2 is SASEGT. CDR3 amino acids: CASSEAFREGTGGQPQHF. In DNA, the CDR3 is TGTGCCAGCAGTGAAGCTTTTAGAGAGGGGACAGGGGGTCAGCCCCAGCATTTT.

The chain recombines TRBV6-6 with TRBJ1-1, with a tentative D call TRBD1 (6 bases). Trimming removed 4 bases at V and 0 bases at J, with 9 bases between. Germline lookup yields CDR1 MNHNY and CDR2 SVGAGI (reference sequence). This CDR3 contains 14 residues. CDR3 coding DNA: TGTGCCAGCAGTTCCGGACAGCTGAACACTGAAGCTTTCTTT. Residues: CASSSGQLNTEAFF.

Remarks on this clone: The sample carries other DNA sequences with the same CDR3. The chain combines TRBV7-9 with TRBJ2-7, with 7 bases identical to TRBD1. The CDR3 contains 14 residues. Germline assignment: CDR1 SEHNR and CDR2 FQNEAQ (reference sequence). V shed 4 bases and J 2 bases; nucleotides not matched to a gene: 5. CDR3 residues: CASSSGQGAYEQYF. The CDR3 nucleotides are TGTGCCAGCAGCTCGGGGCAGGGGGCCTACGAGCAGTACTTC. Filled out from reference TRBV7-9 and TRBJ2-7, the complete variable domain reads DTGVSQNPRHKITKRGQNVTFRCDPISEHNRLYWYRQTLGQGPEFLTYFQNEAQLEKSRLLSDRFSAERPKGSFSTLEIQRTEQGDSAMYLCASSSGQGAYEQYFGPGTRLTVT.

This rearrangement joins TRBV28 to TRBJ2-7; the D gene is possibly TRBD1 (6 bases). The germline CDR1 and CDR2 sequences are MDHEN and SYDVKM. The V end was cut by 3 bases, the J end by 4 bases, with 13 bases between. The CDR3 is 14 residues long. CDR3 sequence: CASSFGGSRYEQYF. CDR3 DNA sequence: TGTGCCAGCAGTTTTGGGGGCTCGAGGTACGAGCAGTACTTC.

The gene calls are TRBV6-5 and TRBJ1-2; 7 nucleotides match TRBD1. Germline V gene data show CDR1 as MNHEY and CDR2 as SVGAGI. The CDR3 length is 13 residues. After removal of 6 bases from V and 4 bases from J, the junction contained 5 bases not matched to a gene. The DNA for the CDR3 is TGTGCCAGCAGCCCGCGGGACAGCTATGGCTACACCTTC. It specifies CASSPRDSYGYTF.

The chain combines TRBV6-1 with TRBJ2-1, with TRBD2 identical over 13 bases. This CDR3 region has 17 residues. Germline CDR1 and CDR2: MNHNS and SASEGT. Trimming at V came to 4 bases and at J to 4 bases, leaving 7 bases not matched to a gene. The CDR3 sequence is CASSGRTSGGLYNEQFF. CDR3 nucleotides: TGTGCCAGCAGTGGAAGGACTAGCGGGGGCCTTTACAATGAGCAGTTCTTC.

The gene calls are TRBV29-1 and TRBJ1-1; 10 nucleotides agree with TRBD1. The CDR3 loop spans 15 amino acids. The germline V gene encodes CDR1 SQVTM and CDR2 ANQGSEA. V trimming: 5 bases; J trimming: 2 bases; junction bases outside the gene matches: 8. The CDR3 DNA is TGCAGCGTTTCTAGACAGGGGGCGGTAAACACTGAAGCTTTCTTT. It encodes CSVSRQGAVNTEAFF.

This chain uses TRBV29-1 with TRBJ2-3, with TRBD2 identical over 7 bases. Germline values: CDR1 SQVTM, CDR2 ANQGSEA. V gave up 4 bases and J gave up 2 bases; unmatched junction bases: 6. CDR3 length: 14 amino acids. This chain's CDR3 is CSVVGTILTDTQYF. CDR3 coding DNA: TGCAGCGTTGTCGGGACTATCCTCACAGATACGCAGTATTTT.

The chain links TRBV2 to TRBJ1-4, with 9 positions matching TRBD1. With 2 bases clipped from V and 9 bases from J, the junction kept 4 bases outside the gene matches. The CDR3 loop spans 14 amino acids. CDR1 is SNHLY and CDR2 is FYNNEI in the germline V gene. This chain's CDR3 is CASSERQGGKKLFF. The CDR3 DNA reads TGTGCCAGCAGTGAAAGACAGGGGGGAAAAAAACTGTTTTTT.

This chain uses TRBV25-1 with TRBJ1-4, with D hard to call. The V gene lost 5 bases and the J gene lost 0 bases, with 10 bases spanning the gap. This CDR3 is built from 15 residues. From germline, CDR1 is MGHDK and CDR2 SYGVNS. CDR3 protein: CASSTARPTNEKLFF. In DNA form, the CDR3 reads TGTGCCAGCAGTACCGCTAGACCAACTAATGAAAAACTGTTTTTT.

The J gene is TRBJ1-6, the V gene TRBV7-8, with D maybe TRBD1 (6 bases). Germline CDR1 reads SGHVS; CDR2 reads FQNEAQ. Between the trimmed V and J ends, which lost 5 bases and 8 bases, there was a span of 19 bases. The CDR3 has 16 amino acids. The CDR3 region has the DNA TGTGCCAGCAGCATAAACCGGACAGTAGGCTATTCACCCCTCCACTTT. Protein sequence: CASSINRTVGYSPLHF.

The chain is built from TRBV5-1 and TRBJ2-7; 7 bases map to TRBD2. The V and J ends lost 3 bases and 1 base, in that order; junction bases with no gene match: 4. The length of the CDR3 is 14 residues. Per germline, CDR1 SGHRS and CDR2 YFSETQ. CDR3 sequence: CASSYGTTSYEQYF. CDR3 bases: TGCGCCAGCAGCTACGGGACTACGTCCTACGAGCAGTACTTC.

The gene calls are TRBV19 and TRBJ2-7, with D possibly matching TRBD2 (5 bases). There are 13 residues in the CDR3. The V end was cut by 3 bases, the J end by 6 bases, with 12 bases between. Germline V gene sequence: CDR1 LNHDA, CDR2 SQIVND (reference sequence). CDR3 DNA sequence: TGTGCCAGTAGTATCGGACGGGGAGCCGAGCAGTACTTC. This sequence encodes CASSIGRGAEQYF.

The gene calls are TRBV19 and TRBJ2-5, with TRBD2 identical over 9 bases. The CDR3 sequence is 15 residues long. Trimming took 5 bases from V and 1 from J; bases not matched to a gene: 5. Germline lookup yields CDR1 LNHDA and CDR2 SQIVND (reference sequence). CDR3 DNA sequence: TGTGCCAGTAGTGGACCGGGACTAGCCCAAGAGACCCAGTACTTC. Translated: CASSGPGLAQETQYF.

The chain recombines TRBV30 with TRBJ1-1; no reliable D call. Per the germline V gene, CDR1 is GTSNPN and CDR2 is SVGIG (reference sequence). V was trimmed by 2 bases and J by 7 bases, leaving 11 bases between them. This CDR3 has 12 residues. CDR3 protein: CAWSFEGGEAFF. As DNA, the CDR3 is TGTGCCTGGAGTTTTGAGGGAGGTGAAGCTTTCTTT.

The chain has TRBV30 and TRBJ1-6, with a tentative D call TRBD1 (5 bases). V lost 8 bases to trimming and J lost 6 bases, with 26 bases between them. The CDR3 is 17 amino acids. The germline V gene has CDR1 GTSNPN and CDR2 SVGIG (reference sequence). CDR3 loop: CAGGLGALATSNSPLHF. The CDR3 DNA reads as TGTGCCGGGGGGTTAGGGGCGCTGGCAACCAGTAATTCACCCCTCCACTTT.

J is TRBJ1-2 and V is TRBV13, with TRBD1 matching 8 bases. CDR3 length equals 14 residues. With 2 bases clipped from V and 8 bases from J, the junction kept 7 bases outside the gene matches. Germline assignment: CDR1 PRHDT and CDR2 FYEKMQ (reference sequence). Here the CDR3 DNA reads TGTGCCAGCAGCTTACGCCAGGGGGCGGAGGGCTACACCTTC. Its translation is CASSLRQGAEGYTF.

V and J are TRBV11-3 and TRBJ2-7; 9 positions match TRBD1. Germline assignment: CDR1 SGHNT and CDR2 YENEEA. J was trimmed by 5 bases and V by 2 bases; bases with no gene match: 7. This CDR3 contains 15 residues. The CDR3 coding sequence is TGTGCCAGCAGCTTATCCGGGACAGGGTGGAACGAGCAGTACTTC. Protein sequence: CASSLSGTGWNEQYF.

This chain links TRBV6-5 with TRBJ2-7; D possibly corresponds to TRBD2 (6 bases). V was shortened by 6 bases and J by 3 bases, with 15 bases between the two germline ends. This CDR3 is 14 amino acids long. Germline values: CDR1 MNHEY, CDR2 SVGAGI. CDR3 loop: CASSVRDSLYEQYF. CDR3 DNA: TGTGCCAGCAGCGTCCGGGACTCACTCTACGAGCAGTACTTC.

The genes are TRBV19 and TRBJ1-2; weak D call: TRBD1 (6 bases). The CDR3 extends over 11 amino acids. V was trimmed by 6 bases and J by 4 bases, leaving 6 bases between them. From germline, CDR1 is LNHDA and CDR2 SQIVND (reference sequence). Written as DNA, the CDR3 is TGTGCCAGTAGCAGGGGCTATGGCTACACCTTC. Residues: CASSRGYGYTF.